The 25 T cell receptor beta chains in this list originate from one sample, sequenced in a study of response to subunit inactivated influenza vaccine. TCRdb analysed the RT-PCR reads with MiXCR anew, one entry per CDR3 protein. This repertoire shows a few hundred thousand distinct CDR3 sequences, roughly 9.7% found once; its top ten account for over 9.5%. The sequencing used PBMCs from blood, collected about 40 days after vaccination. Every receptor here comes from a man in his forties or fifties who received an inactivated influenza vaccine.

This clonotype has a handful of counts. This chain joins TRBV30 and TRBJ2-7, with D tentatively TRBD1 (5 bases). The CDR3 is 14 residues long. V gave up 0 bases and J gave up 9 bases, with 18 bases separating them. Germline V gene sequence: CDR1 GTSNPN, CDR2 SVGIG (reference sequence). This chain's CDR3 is CAWSVGAAPRRQYF. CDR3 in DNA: TGTGCCTGGAGTGTAGGGGCAGCCCCCAGAAGGCAGTACTTC.

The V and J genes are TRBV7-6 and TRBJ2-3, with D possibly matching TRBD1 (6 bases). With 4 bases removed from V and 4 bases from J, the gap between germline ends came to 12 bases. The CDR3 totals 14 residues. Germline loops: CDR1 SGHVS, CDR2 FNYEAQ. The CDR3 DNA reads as TGTGCCAGCAGCTCGCAAGAGGGGGCAGATACGCAGTATTTT. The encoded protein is CASSSQEGADTQYF.

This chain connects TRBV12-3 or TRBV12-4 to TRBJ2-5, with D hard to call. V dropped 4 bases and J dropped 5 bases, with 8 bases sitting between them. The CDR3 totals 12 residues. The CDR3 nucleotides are TGTGCCAGCAGTTATAGGGCGGAGACCCAGTACTTC. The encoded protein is CASSYRAETQYF.

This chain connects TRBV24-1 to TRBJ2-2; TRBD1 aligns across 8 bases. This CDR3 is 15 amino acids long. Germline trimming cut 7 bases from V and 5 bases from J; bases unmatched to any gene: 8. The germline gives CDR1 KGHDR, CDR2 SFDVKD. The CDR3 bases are TGTGCCACCAGCGGACAGGGACTTCGGACCGGGGAGCTGTTTTTT. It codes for CATSGQGLRTGELFF.

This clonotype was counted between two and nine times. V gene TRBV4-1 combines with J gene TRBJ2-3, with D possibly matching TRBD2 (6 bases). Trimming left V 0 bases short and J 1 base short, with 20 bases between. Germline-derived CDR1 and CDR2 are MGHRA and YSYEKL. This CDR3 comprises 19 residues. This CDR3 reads CASSQDHPTTQRGTDTQYF. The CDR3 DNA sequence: TGCGCCAGCAGCCAAGATCACCCAACAACCCAGCGGGGCACAGATACGCAGTATTTT.

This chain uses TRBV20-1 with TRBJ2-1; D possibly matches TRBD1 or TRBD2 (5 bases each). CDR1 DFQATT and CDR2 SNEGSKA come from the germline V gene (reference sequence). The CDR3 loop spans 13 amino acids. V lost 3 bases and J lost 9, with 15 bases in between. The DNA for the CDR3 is TGCAGTGCTAGCAGGGAGTCCCTCGGTGAGCAGTTCTTC. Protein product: CSASRESLGEQFF.

The CDR3 region has the DNA TGTGCCAGCAGTTACCTAGAGACGTATCAGCCCCAGCATTTT. It encodes CASSYLETYQPQHF. The genes are TRBV6-2 or TRBV6-3 and TRBJ1-5; D remains ambiguous. CDR1 is MNHEY and CDR2 is SVGEGT in the germline V gene. CDR3 length: 14 residues. Trimming left V 2 bases short and J 5 bases short, with 10 bases between.

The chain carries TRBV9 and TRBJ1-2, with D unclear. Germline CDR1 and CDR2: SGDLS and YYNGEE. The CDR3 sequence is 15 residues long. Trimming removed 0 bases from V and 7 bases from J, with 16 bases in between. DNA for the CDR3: TGTGCCAGCAGCGTAGGAGGTGCCGCTATGTTTGGCTACACCTTC. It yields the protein CASSVGGAAMFGYTF.

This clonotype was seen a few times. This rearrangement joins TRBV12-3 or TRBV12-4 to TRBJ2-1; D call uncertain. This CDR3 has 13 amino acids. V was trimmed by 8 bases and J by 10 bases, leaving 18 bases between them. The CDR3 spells CASSLDELGEQFF. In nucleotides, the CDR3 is TGTGCCAGCTCCCTCGACGAGCTGGGGGAGCAGTTCTTC.

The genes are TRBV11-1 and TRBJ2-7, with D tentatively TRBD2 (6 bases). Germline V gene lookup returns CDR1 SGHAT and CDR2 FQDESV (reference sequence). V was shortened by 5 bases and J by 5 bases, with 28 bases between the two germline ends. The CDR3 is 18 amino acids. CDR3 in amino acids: CASSPPYTRVAEMDEQYF. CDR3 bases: TGTGCCAGCAGCCCGCCATACACGCGGGTAGCGGAGATGGACGAGCAGTACTTC.

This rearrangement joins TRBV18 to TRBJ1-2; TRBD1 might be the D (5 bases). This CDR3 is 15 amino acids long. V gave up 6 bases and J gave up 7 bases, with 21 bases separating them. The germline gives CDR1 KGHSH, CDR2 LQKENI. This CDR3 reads CASSREVGGGGGYTF. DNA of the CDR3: TGTGCCAGCTCCAGAGAGGTCGGCGGGGGTGGTGGCTACACCTTC.

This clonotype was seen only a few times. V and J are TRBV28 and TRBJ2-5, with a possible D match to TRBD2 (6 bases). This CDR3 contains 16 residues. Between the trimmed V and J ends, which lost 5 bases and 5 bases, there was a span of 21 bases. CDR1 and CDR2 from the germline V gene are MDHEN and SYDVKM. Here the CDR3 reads CASSTGRRGSGETQYF. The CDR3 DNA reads TGTGCCAGCAGTACGGGACGGAGGGGAAGCGGTGAGACCCAGTACTTC.

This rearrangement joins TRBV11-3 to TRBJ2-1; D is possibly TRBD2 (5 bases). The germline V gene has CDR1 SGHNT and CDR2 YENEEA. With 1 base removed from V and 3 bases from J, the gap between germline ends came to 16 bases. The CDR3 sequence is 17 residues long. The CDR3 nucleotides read TGTGCCAGCAGCTTAGGAGCCAGCGGATATGGCTACAATGAGCAGTTCTTC. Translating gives CASSLGASGYGYNEQFF.

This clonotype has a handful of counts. As DNA, the CDR3 is TGTGCCAGCAGCTTAGTTCCGCCCGGACGGGCGGGACTAGCGTCCTCCCTAATGGAGACCCAGTACTTC. Its protein is CASSLVPPGRAGLASSLMETQYF. The chain carries TRBV11-2 and TRBJ2-5; 10 bases agree with TRBD2. Germline V gives CDR1 SGHAT, CDR2 FQNNGV. After removal of 1 base from V and 5 bases from J, the junction contained 28 bases not matched to a gene. This CDR3 region has 23 residues.

The CDR3 nucleotides read TGTGCCAGGGGCCCTCGGCACACGTACCAAGAGACCCAGTACTTC. This gives the protein CARGPRHTYQETQYF. The chain uses TRBV25-1 and TRBJ2-5, with no clear D. Trimming removed 9 bases from V and 0 bases from J, with 17 bases in between. CDR1 is MGHDK and CDR2 is SYGVNS in the germline V gene. The length of the CDR3 is 15 residues.

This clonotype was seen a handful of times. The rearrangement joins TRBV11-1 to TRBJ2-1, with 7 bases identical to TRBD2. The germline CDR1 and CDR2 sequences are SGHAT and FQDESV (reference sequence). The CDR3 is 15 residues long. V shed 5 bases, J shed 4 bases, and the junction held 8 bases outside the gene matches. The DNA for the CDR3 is TGTGCCAGCAGCGGACGGGACTATCAATACAATGAGCAGTTCTTC. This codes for CASSGRDYQYNEQFF.

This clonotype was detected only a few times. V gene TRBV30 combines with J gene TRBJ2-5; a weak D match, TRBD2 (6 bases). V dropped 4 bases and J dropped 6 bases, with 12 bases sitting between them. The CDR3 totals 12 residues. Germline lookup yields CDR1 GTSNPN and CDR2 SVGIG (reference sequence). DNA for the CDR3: TGTGCCTGGACAAGCGGGCAGAAGACCCAGTACTTC. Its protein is CAWTSGQKTQYF. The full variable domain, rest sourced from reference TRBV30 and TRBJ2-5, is SQTIHQWPATLVQPVGSPLSLECTVEGTSNPNLYWYRQAAGRGLQLLFYSVGIGQISSEVPQNLSASRPQDRQFILSSKKLLLSDSGFYLCAWTSGQKTQYFGPGTRLLVL.

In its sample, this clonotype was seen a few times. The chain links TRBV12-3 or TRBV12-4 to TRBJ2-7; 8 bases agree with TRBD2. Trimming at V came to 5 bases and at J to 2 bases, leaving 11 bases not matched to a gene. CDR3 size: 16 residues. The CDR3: CASSHPVGRGAYEQYF. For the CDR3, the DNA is TGTGCCAGCAGTCACCCGGTGGGGCGGGGGGCCTACGAGCAGTACTTC.

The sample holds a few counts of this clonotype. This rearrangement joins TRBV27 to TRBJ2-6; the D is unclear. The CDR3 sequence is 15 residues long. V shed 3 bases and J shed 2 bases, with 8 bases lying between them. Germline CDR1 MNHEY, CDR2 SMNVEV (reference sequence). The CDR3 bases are TGTGCCAGCAGTTTTGGGGAACCTGGGGCCAACGTCCTGACTTTC. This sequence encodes CASSFGEPGANVLTF.

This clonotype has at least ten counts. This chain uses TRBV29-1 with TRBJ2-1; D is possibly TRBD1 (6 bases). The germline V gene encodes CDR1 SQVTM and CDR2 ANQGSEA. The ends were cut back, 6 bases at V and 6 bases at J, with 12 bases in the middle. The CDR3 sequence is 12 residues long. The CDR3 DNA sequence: TGCAGCGTAGGACAGAATGGCAATGAGCAGTTCTTC. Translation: CSVGQNGNEQFF.

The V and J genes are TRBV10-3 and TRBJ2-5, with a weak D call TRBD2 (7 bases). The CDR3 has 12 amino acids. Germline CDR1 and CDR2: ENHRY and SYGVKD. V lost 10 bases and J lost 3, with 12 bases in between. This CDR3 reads CATRGAEETQYF. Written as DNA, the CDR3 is TGTGCCACCCGGGGGGCAGAAGAGACCCAGTACTTC.

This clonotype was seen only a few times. The CDR3: CASSAPRAGEDEQYF. The CDR3 coding sequence is TGTGCCAGCAGCGCCCCAAGGGCGGGAGAGGACGAGCAGTACTTC. The rearrangement joins TRBV7-2 to TRBJ2-7, with 7 bases identical to TRBD2. The CDR3 is 15 residues long. From germline, CDR1 is SGHTA and CDR2 FQGNSA. V lost 5 bases to trimming and J lost 5 bases; unmatched junction nucleotides: 12.

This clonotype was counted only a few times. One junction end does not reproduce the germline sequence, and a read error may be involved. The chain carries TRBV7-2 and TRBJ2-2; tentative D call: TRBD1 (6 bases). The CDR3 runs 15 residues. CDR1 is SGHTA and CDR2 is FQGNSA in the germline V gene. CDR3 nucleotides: TGTGCCAGCAGCTTATCAGGGGTGAACGCCGGGGAGCTGTTTTTT. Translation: CASSLSGVNAGELFF. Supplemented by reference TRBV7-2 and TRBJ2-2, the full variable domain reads GAGVSQSPSNKVTEKGKDVELRCDPISGHTALYWYRQSLGQGLEFLIYFQGNSAPDKSGLPSDRFSAERTGGSVSTLTIQRTQQEDSAVYLCASSLSGVNAGELFFGEGSRLTVL.

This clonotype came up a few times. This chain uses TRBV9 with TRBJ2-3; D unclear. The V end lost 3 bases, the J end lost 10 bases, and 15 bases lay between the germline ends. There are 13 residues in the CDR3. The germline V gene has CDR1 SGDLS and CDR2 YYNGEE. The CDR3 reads CASSARSRSAQYF. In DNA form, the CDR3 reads TGTGCCAGCAGCGCCCGTTCCCGTAGTGCGCAGTATTTT.

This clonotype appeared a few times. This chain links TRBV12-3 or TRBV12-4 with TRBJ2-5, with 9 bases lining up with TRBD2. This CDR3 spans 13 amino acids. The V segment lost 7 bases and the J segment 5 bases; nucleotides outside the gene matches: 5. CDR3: CASTMREGETQYF. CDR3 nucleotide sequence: TGTGCCAGCACGATGCGGGAGGGGGAGACCCAGTACTTC.